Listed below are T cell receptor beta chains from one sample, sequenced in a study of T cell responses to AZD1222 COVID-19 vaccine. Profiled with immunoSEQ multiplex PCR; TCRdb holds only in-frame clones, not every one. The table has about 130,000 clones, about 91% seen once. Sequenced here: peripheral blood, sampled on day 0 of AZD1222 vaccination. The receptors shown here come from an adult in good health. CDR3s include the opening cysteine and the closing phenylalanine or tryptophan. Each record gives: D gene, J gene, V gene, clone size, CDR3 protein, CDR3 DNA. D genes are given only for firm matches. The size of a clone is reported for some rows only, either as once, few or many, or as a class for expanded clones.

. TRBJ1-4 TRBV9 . CASSVAPYATNEKLFF TGTGCCAGCAGCGTAGCCCCGTACGCAACTAATGAAAAACTGTTTTTT
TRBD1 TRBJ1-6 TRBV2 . CASTAGTGGSPLHF TGTGCCAGCACCGCGGGGACAGGGGGATCACCCCTCCACTTT
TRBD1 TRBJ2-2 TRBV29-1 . CSALRSRGQFTGELFF TGCAGCGCCCTCCGCTCAAGGGGGCAGTTTACCGGGGAGCTGTTTTTT
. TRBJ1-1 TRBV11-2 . CASSSGTYDEAFF TGTGCCAGCAGCTCCGGGACCTACGATGAAGCTTTCTTT
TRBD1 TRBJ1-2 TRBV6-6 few CASSPSWGQGDWNYGYTF TGTGCCAGCAGTCCCTCCTGGGGACAGGGGGATTGGAACTATGGCTACACCTTC
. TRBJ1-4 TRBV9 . CASSVDPGQGEEKLFF TGTGCCAGCAGCGTAGACCCCGGGCAGGGTGAAGAAAAACTGTTTTTT
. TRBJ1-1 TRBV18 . CASSGDLRDEAFF TGTGCCAGCTCAGGAGACCTGAGAGATGAAGCTTTCTTT
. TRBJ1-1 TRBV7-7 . CASSRDRNTEAFF TGTGCTAGCAGCCGAGACAGGAACACTGAAGCTTTCTTT
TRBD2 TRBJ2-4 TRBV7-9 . CASSLLLGTGGNIQYF TGTGCCAGCAGCTTATTGTTAGGGACGGGGGGAAACATTCAGTACTTC
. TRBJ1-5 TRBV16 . CASSHPRALDQPQHF TGTGCCAGCAGCCATCCCCGGGCCTTAGATCAGCCCCAGCATTTT
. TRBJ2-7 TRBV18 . CASSPRVFGEQYF TGTGCCAGCTCACCCAGGGTATTTGGCGAGCAGTACTTC
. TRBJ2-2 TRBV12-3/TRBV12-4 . CASSGLAGELFF TGTGCCAGCAGTGGGTTGGCCGGGGAGCTGTTTTTT
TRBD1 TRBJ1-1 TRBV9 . CASSGTGDTEAFF TGTGCCAGCAGCGGGACAGGTGACACTGAAGCTTTCTTT
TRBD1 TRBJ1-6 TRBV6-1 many CASSEVKGASSPLHF TGTGCCAGCAGTGAAGTAAAGGGGGCCAGTTCACCCCTCCACTTT
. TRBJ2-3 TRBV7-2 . CASTKIRDISTDTQYF TGTGCCAGCACCAAAATTAGGGACATCAGCACAGATACGCAGTATTTT
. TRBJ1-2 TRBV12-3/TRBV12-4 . CASRIGQNYGYTF TGTGCCAGCAGGATCGGACAGAACTATGGCTACACCTTC
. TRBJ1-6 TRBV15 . CATSTSSADSAPLHF TGTGCCACCAGCACGTCTTCCGCGGACAGTGCACCCCTCCACTTT
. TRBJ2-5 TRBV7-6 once CALTRDSQYF TGTGCCCTCACGAGAGATAGCCAGTACTTC
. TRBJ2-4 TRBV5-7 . CASSLETGPKNLAKNIQYF TGTGCCAGCAGCTTGGAAACAGGGCCAAAGAATCTAGCCAAAAACATTCAGTACTTC
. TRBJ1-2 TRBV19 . CASSSLGLRRKPLGYTF TGTGCCAGTAGTTCACTGGGGCTCAGAAGAAAACCTTTGGGCTACACCTTC
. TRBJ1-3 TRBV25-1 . CASSEPRDGNTIYF TGTGCCAGCAGTGAACCCCGAGATGGAAACACCATATATTTT
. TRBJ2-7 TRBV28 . CASSLDRYEQYF TGTGCCAGCAGTTTGGATAGGTACGAGCAGTACTTC
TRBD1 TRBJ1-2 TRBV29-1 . CSVDRGPGGYTF TGCAGCGTTGACAGGGGGCCGGGAGGCTACACCTTC
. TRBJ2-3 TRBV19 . CASSPLGRGGTQYF TGTGCCAGTAGTCCTTTAGGAAGGGGGGGGACGCAGTATTTT
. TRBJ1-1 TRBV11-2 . CASSLEEGRNTEAFF TGTGCCAGCAGCTTAGAGGAGGGGCGGAACACTGAAGCTTTCTTT
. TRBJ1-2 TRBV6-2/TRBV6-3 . CASSYTPNYGYTF TGTGCCAGCAGTTATACCCCGAACTATGGCTACACCTTC
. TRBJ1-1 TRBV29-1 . CSVGARSEAFF TGCAGCGTCGGTGCGCGGTCTGAAGCTTTCTTT
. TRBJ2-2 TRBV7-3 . CASSLRTNTGELFF TGTGCCAGCAGCTTAAGGACAAACACCGGGGAGCTGTTTTTT
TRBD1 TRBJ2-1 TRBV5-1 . CASSPGQGVGEQFF TGCGCCAGCAGCCCCGGACAGGGCGTCGGTGAGCAGTTCTTC
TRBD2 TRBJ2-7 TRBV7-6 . CASSARGGGGLSSYEQYF TGTGCCAGCAGCGCCCGGGGGGGCGGGGGCCTATCATCCTACGAGCAGTACTTC
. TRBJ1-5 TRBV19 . CASSIDNSNQPQHF TGTGCCAGTAGTATAGACAATAGCAATCAGCCCCAGCATTTT
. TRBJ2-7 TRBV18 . CASSPAGNARKQYF TGTGCCAGCTCACCAGCGGGGAACGCACGAAAGCAGTACTTC
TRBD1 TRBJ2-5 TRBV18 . CASSPQPGTVGETQYF TGTGCCAGCTCACCACAGCCTGGGACAGTCGGCGAGACCCAGTACTTC
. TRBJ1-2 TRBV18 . CASSPDSEVGYTF TGTGCCAGCTCACCAGATTCTGAGGTTGGCTACACCTTC
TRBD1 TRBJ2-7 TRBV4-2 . CASSRGTGDYEQYF TGTGCCAGCAGCCGCGGGACAGGGGACTACGAGCAGTACTTC
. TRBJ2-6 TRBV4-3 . CASSQDLAGRYSGANVLTF TGCGCCAGCAGCCAAGATCTGGCAGGAAGGTACTCTGGGGCCAACGTCCTGACTTTC
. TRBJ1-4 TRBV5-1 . CASRPATREKLFF TGCGCCAGCAGACCCGCAACTAGAGAAAAACTGTTTTTT
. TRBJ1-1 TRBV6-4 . CASSLEEDTEAFF TGTGCCAGCAGCCTGGAGGAGGACACTGAAGCTTTCTTT
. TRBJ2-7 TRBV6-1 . CASSDEGYGYEQYF TGTGCCAGCAGTGATGAGGGTTATGGCTACGAGCAGTACTTC
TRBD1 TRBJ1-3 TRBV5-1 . CASSPTGLGNTIYF TGCGCCAGCAGCCCGACAGGGCTTGGAAACACCATATATTTT
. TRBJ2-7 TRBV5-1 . CASSLETRGGEQYF TGCGCCAGCAGCTTGGAAACCAGGGGAGGGGAGCAGTACTTC
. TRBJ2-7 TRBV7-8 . CASSLFAGPYEQYF TGTGCCAGCAGCTTATTTGCTGGCCCTTACGAGCAGTACTTC
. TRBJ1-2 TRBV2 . CASSEPGAYGYTF TGTGCCAGCAGTGAACCAGGGGCCTATGGCTACACCTTC
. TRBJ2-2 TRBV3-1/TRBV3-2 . CASSQERSAYMPGELFF TGTGCCAGCAGCCAAGAAAGGTCGGCATATATGCCCGGGGAGCTGTTTTTT